The rows below give T cell receptor beta chains drawn from one sample of a study of T cell changes during pregnancy in multiple sclerosis. Assay: immunoSEQ multiplex PCR; the TCRdb copy retains only in-frame clones and omits some. The sample yields fewer than 50,000 clones, around 92% seen once. The sequenced sample was CD8+ T cells from peripheral blood mononuclear cells, obtained in the first trimester of pregnancy. The source of these receptors is a female donor with multiple sclerosis, enrolled in a pregnancy study. CDR3s include the opening cysteine and the closing phenylalanine or tryptophan. The D gene is left open where the match is weak. Rows may omit the clone size; those that give it use once, few, many or a size class.

TRBV29-1	TRBD1	TRBJ1-2	NA	TGCAGCGTTACGGGGACAGATAACTATGGCTACACCTTC	CSVTGTDNYGYTF
TRBV7-8	TRBD2	TRBJ2-7	NA	TGTGCCAGCAGCCCAAAGCGGGGGCACTCCTACGAGCAGTACTTC	CASSPKRGHSYEQYF
TRBV14	NA	TRBJ1-2	NA	TGTGCCAGCAGCCCCACAGGGTATGGCTACACCTTC	CASSPTGYGYTF
TRBV4-1	NA	TRBJ2-3	NA	TGCGCCAGCAGCCAGTCAGGGGTTGTCACAGATACGCAGTATTTT	CASSQSGVVTDTQYF
TRBV7-9	TRBD1	TRBJ2-3	NA	TGTGCCAGCAGCTTAGGGGGACAGGGGCTGGGCACAGATACGCAGTATTTT	CASSLGGQGLGTDTQYF
TRBV5-1	TRBD1	TRBJ1-1	NA	TGCGCCAGCGGACTACAGGGGCACACTGAAGCTTTCTTT	CASGLQGHTEAFF
TRBV7-9	NA	TRBJ2-1	NA	TGTGCCAGCAGTGTTGGAGGGAACGAGCAGTTCTTC	CASSVGGNEQFF
TRBV29-1	TRBD1	TRBJ2-3	NA	TGCAGCGTTGACCTAACCGGGACAGGGCTTATTCCGGCTGGCACAGATACGCAGTATTTT	CSVDLTGTGLIPAGTDTQYF
TRBV9	TRBD2	TRBJ2-1	NA	TGTGCCAGCAGCGCCAAGCGGGAGGGGGTGGACAATGAGCAGTTCTTC	CASSAKREGVDNEQFF
TRBV28	TRBD2	TRBJ2-2	NA	TGTGCCAGCGCTGGGGACTACCTTGCGGGCGGGGAGCTGTTTTTT	CASAGDYLAGGELFF
TRBV7-8	NA	TRBJ2-7	NA	TGTGCCAGCAGCCCTGACAGAGTGACCTACGAGCAGTACTTC	CASSPDRVTYEQYF
TRBV6-6	NA	TRBJ1-1	NA	TGTGCCAGCAGCCGACGGAGGGGCGATAACACTGAAGCTTTCTTT	CASSRRRGDNTEAFF
TRBV27	NA	TRBJ1-4	NA	TGTGCCAGCAGTTTAAAAAGGGGGTTTAATGAAAAACTGTTTTTT	CASSLKRGFNEKLFF
TRBV30	TRBD1	TRBJ2-3	NA	TGTGCCTGGAGTAGACAGGGAGGCACAGATACGCAGTATTTT	CAWSRQGGTDTQYF
TRBV6-5	TRBD1	TRBJ2-3	NA	TGTGCCAGCCGGCTCCAGGGGGCTGCAGATACGCAGTATTTT	CASRLQGAADTQYF
TRBV12-5	NA	TRBJ1-1	NA	TGTGCTAGTGGTTTGAGCGGGGACACTGAAGCTTTCTTT	CASGLSGDTEAFF
TRBV5-1	NA	TRBJ2-5	NA	TGCGCCAGCAGCTTGGGTGGGGGGAGCCAAGAGACCCAGTACTTC	CASSLGGGSQETQYF
TRBV10-3	NA	TRBJ2-2	NA	TGTGCCACGACTGGACAGTACACCGGGGAGCTGTTTTTT	CATTGQYTGELFF
TRBV2	NA	TRBJ1-2	NA	TGTGCCACCCACGGGGGTAACTATGGCTACACCTTC	CATHGGNYGYTF
TRBV6-4	NA	TRBJ1-1	NA	TGTGCCAGCAGGGTGGGGGGGAACACTGAAGCTTTCTTT	CASRVGGNTEAFF
TRBV9	NA	TRBJ2-6	few	TGTGCCAGCAGCGTAGACTCACTGGGGGCCAACGTCCTGACTTTC	CASSVDSLGANVLTF
TRBV6-5	TRBD1	TRBJ1-1	NA	TGTGCCAGCAGTTATAGGTTTTCGTTTCCCCGGGACAGTTTCTTT	CASSYRFSFPRDSFF